This TCR beta chain was sequenced during a study of Graves' ophthalmopathy and Graves' hyperthyroidism. Study results and caveats: Ophthalmopathy could be told apart from stable hyperthyroidism by a 13-signature model (approximately 90% sensitivity, 70% to 84% specificity).

Trimming cost V 5 bases and J 12 bases; bases outside gene matches: 4. Germline CDR1 reads SGDLS; CDR2 reads YYNGEE. The CDR3 is 12 residues long. The study amplified TCR beta CDR3 regions using RNA transcripts. RT-PCR was first run with HTBI primers, then multiplex PCR in a second round. From the multiplex PCR reads, TCRdb called clonotypes with MiXCR, one entry per CDR3 protein. The sample has hundreds of thousands of distinct CDR3 sequences; 45% are singletons. This clonotype was seen a handful of times. Antigen: not known. The source material was peripheral blood. The chain combines TRBV9 with TRBJ2-2; TRBD1 agrees at 10 bases. The source is an adult man with Graves' ophthalmopathy. The chain's CDR3 is CASSRTGGQLFF. For the CDR3, the DNA is TGTGCCAGCAGTCGGACAGGGGGTCAGCTGTTTTTT. The full variable domain, its missing parts supplied by reference TRBV9 and TRBJ2-2, is DSGVTQTPKHLITATGQRVTLRCSPRSGDLSVYWYQQSLDQGLQFLIQYYNGEERAKGNILERFSAQQFPDLHSELNLSSLELGDSALYFCASSRTGGQLFFGEGSRLTVL.